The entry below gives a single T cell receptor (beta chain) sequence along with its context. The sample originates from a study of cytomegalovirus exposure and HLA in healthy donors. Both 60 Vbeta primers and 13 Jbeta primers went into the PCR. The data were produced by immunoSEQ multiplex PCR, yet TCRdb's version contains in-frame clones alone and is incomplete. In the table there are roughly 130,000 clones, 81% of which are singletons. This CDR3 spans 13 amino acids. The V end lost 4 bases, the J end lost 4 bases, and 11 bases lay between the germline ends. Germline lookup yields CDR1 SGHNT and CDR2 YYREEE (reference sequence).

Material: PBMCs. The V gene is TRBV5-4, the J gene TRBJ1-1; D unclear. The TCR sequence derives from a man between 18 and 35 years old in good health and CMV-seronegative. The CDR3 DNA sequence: TGTGCCAGCAGCACCGTAGATAGCACTGAAGCTTTCTTT. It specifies CASSTVDSTEAFF.